This record looks at one T cell receptor beta chain sequence and its context. This clonotype has a handful of counts. No antigen is known for it. There are no base qualities to consult, and no much larger clone falls within one base. Libraries came from 5' RACE. The sequencer was an Illumina HiSeq 2500. A second PCR of 7 to 11 cycles was performed with a sample-barcoded 5' primer and a J-beta primer mix. Each TCR beta cDNA molecule received a unique molecular identifier from a template-switch 5' adaptor carrying 12 random nucleotides. Each sample yielded at least 3 million CDR3-containing paired-end reads. The Mint cDNA synthesis kit, primed by a TRBC-specific oligonucleotide, was used to synthesize first-strand cDNA from all RNA. Following uracil-DNA glycosylase treatment, a first 18-cycle PCR with universal primers M1SS and BC2_uni_R was performed on all cDNA. In the paper's pipeline: For normalization, 1 million high-quality reads, each with a distinct molecular identifier, were randomly selected from each sample. Reads sharing molecular identifiers were discarded rather than binned into consensus sequences. MiTCR, set to a Q25 quality threshold and the strictest error-elimination algorithm, was used for CDR3 identification, clonotype clustering and error correction. Lower-bound total TCR beta diversity was estimated with a nonparametric unseen species model using Euler transformation. TCRdb reworked the public reads: Q25 trimming with fastp, MiXCR clone assembly, productive beta chains retained. Rows are unified per CDR3 protein, each entry keeping the most common DNA and genes. The V and J calls were determined by TCRdb, not by the authors. The sample contains under 850,000 distinct CDR3 sequences, 30% to 45% of them found a single time. The ten largest account for 10% to 15% of the sample.

The donors were 40 or so Caucasian individuals from Russia, aged roughly 6 to 100 years, who were systemically healthy. Each donor gave approximately 10 milliliters of peripheral blood, collected into EDTA-treated Vacutainer tubes. PBMCs were isolated by Ficoll-Paque density-gradient centrifugation, with at least 7 million obtained per sample. Trizol reagent was used to extract total RNA from PBMCs, with at least 5 micrograms per sample. For every donor, flow cytometry on a PBMC aliquot measured the percentage of naive CD45RAhigh/CD27high T cells. This sample is drawn from a study of blood T cells in healthy people across ages (dated by TCRdb to 2013 to 2016). About the investigation overall: In model experiments, template switching captured about one uniquely barcoded TCR beta cDNA molecule for every two T cells. The study measured age-related changes in TCR beta repertoire diversity using deep sequencing normalized with unique cDNA molecular identifiers. Four age groups were formed from the donors: young (average roughly 16 years), middle-aged (around 41), aged (approximately 60) and long-lived (less than 85). To avoid experimental bias, donors of different ages were distributed randomly across sequencing lanes. The study analyzed two additional independent replicas of 1 million unique cDNA reads from the same blood draw for two donors, one aged 18 to 30 and one aged 80 or older. General conclusions and limits of the study: Because profiling used bulk unsorted PBMCs, naive and antigen-experienced compartments could not be compared conclusively. Estimates of total diversity based on one million sequenced T cells were considered lower bounds and underestimates. There was a strong correlation between observed TCR beta diversity and the percentage of naive T cells measured by flow cytometry. Compared with the aged group, more naive CD4+ T cells, fewer expanded clones and increased TCR diversity were shown by the long-lived group, suggesting age selection. Because the CMV infection status of the donors was unknown, age-related changes in expanded clonotypes may potentially have been confounded. Observed TCR beta diversity per million T cells fell roughly linearly with age, and a significant reduction was already apparent by age around 40.

The TCR originated in a young man in good health. The sample was blood.

The DNA is as follows: TGTGCCACCAGTGACATGACAGGGGGTGCCACCCACCCCTACTATGGCTACACCTTC. Its protein is CATSDMTGGATHPYYGYTF. The chain couples TRBV24-1 to TRBJ1-2, with 9 central nucleotides matching TRBD1. CDR1 KGHDR and CDR2 SFDVKD were looked up in the germline V gene. V is trimmed back by 4 bases and J by 3 bases, and the junction contains 17 bases that no gene match accounts for. The cysteine opens and the phenylalanine closes a CDR3 of 19 amino acids. The read is trimmed to its CDR3 DNA, 57 bases read in frame from base 1.